This TCR beta chain was obtained from a study of blood T cells in healthy people across ages. Across the study: The capture of about one barcoded beta molecule per two T cells was achieved by template switching. Study-wide results and caveats: Among T cells, TCR beta diversity per million cells dropped roughly linearly as age rose.

The use of a sample-barcoded 5' primer and a J-beta primer mix characterized a second PCR of 7 to 11 cycles. Sequencing recovered at least 2.5 million CDR3-containing paired-end reads from each sample. TCRdb re-analysed the 5' RACE reads in MiXCR, keeping a single row per CDR3 protein. The data contain 1.5 million to 2 million distinct CDR3 sequences, just under 50% of them singletons. To note about this clonotype: Its antigen is unknown.

This CDR3 region has 16 residues. V lost 4 bases, J lost 3 bases, and 6 bases stayed unmatched. Germline CDR1 reads LGHDT; CDR2 reads YNNKEL (reference sequence). Sequenced: blood. The gene calls are TRBV3-1 and TRBJ2-1; 10 positions match TRBD1. The receptor comes from a woman in her thirties or forties in good health. CDR3 sequence reads: CASSRAGTGVYNEQFF. CDR3 nucleotides: TGTGCCAGCAGCCGGGCCGGGACAGGGGTCTACAATGAGCAGTTCTTC.